This T cell receptor (beta chain) appears in the sequencing data of a study of blood T cell repertoires in COVID-19. Study context: COVID-19 samples collected from the United States, Italy and Spain covered acute and convalescent phases.

Libraries were prepared by immunoSEQ multiplex PCR; TCRdb keeps only in-frame clonotypes and omits some of them. The sample carries about 160,000 clones, 84% recorded once. The clonotype comes from a woman over 75 with acute or convalescent COVID-19. The material sequenced was peripheral blood.

The CDR3: CASSPTGVQETQYF. Written as DNA, the CDR3 is TGTGCCAGCTCACCAACAGGGGTCCAAGAGACCCAGTACTTC. The chain recombines TRBV18 with TRBJ2-5; 7 bases match TRBD1. The V gene's germline CDR1 is KGHSH and CDR2 LQKENI. V trimming: 2 bases; J trimming: 1 base; junction bases outside the gene matches: 1. This CDR3 has 14 residues.